This T cell receptor (beta chain) comes out of a study of human T cells and chemical hapten exposure. Study as a whole: Once 0.01% DPC had been applied to the upper back by patch test, readings were taken at 6 days.

TCRdb independently ran MiXCR on the RACE reads; one entry per CDR3 protein. The sample yields around 150,000 distinct CDR3 sequences, about a quarter seen once. This sample's time point: patch test 3, about 24 weeks after DPC sensitization. Treatment of the sample: therapeutic diphenylcyclopropenone sensitization with weekly scalp DPC. Someone pulled total RNA out of unfractionated whole blood. This specimen consisted of whole blood, obtained in connection with sensitization to the hapten diphenylcyclopropenone (DPC). This TCR derives from a woman aged 18-29 years with alopecia areata. Some clones in this sample may be carry-over from other donors' samples.

The chain's CDR3 is CASSDPGSIKAFF. The CDR3 DNA reads TGTGCCAGCAGTGATCCGGGATCGATTAAAGCTTTCTTT. The chain recombines TRBV25-1 with TRBJ1-1, with D unclear. This CDR3 has 13 amino acids. V lost 3 bases, J lost 9 bases, and 14 bases lay in between. Per the germline V gene, CDR1 is MGHDK and CDR2 is SYGVNS.